The entry below gives a single T cell receptor beta chain sequence along with its context. This sample stems from a study of blood T cell repertoires in COVID-19. V gave up 7 bases and J gave up 1 base, with 16 bases separating them. CDR3 length: 15 amino acids. Per the germline V gene, CDR1 is MDHEN and CDR2 is SYDVKM. The table came from immunoSEQ multiplex PCR; TCRdb's copy has only in-frame clones and leaves some out. Of hundreds of thousands of clones in the sample, 75% to 90% were seen once. The source of this sequence is a woman in her 30s who had recovered from COVID-19. The chain combines TRBV28 with TRBJ1-2; the D is unclear. Sequences were obtained from PBMCs or T cells enriched from blood (not recorded which). The CDR3 loop is CASNVYRRNNYGYTF. DNA of the CDR3: TGTGCCAGCAATGTTTACCGCAGAAATAACTATGGCTACACCTTC.